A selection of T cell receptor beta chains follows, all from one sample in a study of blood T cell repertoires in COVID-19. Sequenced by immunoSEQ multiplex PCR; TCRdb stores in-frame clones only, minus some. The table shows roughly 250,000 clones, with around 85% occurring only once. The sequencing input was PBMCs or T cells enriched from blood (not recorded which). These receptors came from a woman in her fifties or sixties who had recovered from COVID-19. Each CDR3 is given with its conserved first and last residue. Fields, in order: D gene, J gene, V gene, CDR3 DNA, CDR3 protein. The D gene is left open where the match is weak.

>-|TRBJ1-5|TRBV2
TGTGCCAGCAGGACCGGACAGTTCCTCAATCAGCCCCAGCATTTT
CASRTGQFLNQPQHF
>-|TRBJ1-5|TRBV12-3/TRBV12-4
TGTGCCAGCAGTTACGACAGAAATCAGCCCCAGCATTTT
CASSYDRNQPQHF
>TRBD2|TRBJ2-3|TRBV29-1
TGCAGCGTCGGGGGCGGGAGGAGACCCACAGATACGCAGTATTTT
CSVGGGRRPTDTQYF
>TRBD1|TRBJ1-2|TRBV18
TGTGCCAGCTCAATAGGACAGGGGCCAAACTATGGCTACACCTTC
CASSIGQGPNYGYTF
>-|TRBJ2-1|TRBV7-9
TGTGCCAGCAGCTTAGGTAGTACAGGTTACAATGAGCAGTTCTTC
CASSLGSTGYNEQFF
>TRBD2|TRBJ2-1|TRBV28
TGTGCCAGCAGTTTTGGGTCTAGCGGGAGGCCCACGGGGCAGTTCTTC
CASSFGSSGRPTGQFF
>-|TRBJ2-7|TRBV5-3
TGTGCCAGAATCACAGGCGGGGATAAATCTATATGCTACGAGCAGTACTTC
CARITGGDKSICYEQYF
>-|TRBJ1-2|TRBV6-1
TGTGCCAGCAGTGAAGCGCTTCGACAGAGCTATGGCTACACCTTC
CASSEALRQSYGYTF
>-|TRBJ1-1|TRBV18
TGTGCCAGCTCACCCGGAGTTGAGGCCACTGAAGCTTTCTTT
CASSPGVEATEAFF
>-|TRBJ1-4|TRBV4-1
TGCGCCAGCGGAGGACGGCTGATTAATGAAAAACTGTTTTTT
CASGGRLINEKLFF